In this sample, the clone carrying this T cell receptor (beta chain) turned up many times. As yet, its antigen is unknown. These data come from a study of T cells in Graves' hyperthyroidism and ophthalmopathy. Overall study results and limits: Blood also contained most expanded thyroid clonotypes above 0.001. Ophthalmopathy, as predicted by the model, came a median roughly 6.5 months after the prediction.

Patients counted as stable if ophthalmopathy did not develop within 18 months. RNA transcripts yielded amplified TCR beta CDR3 regions. Primed by the HTBI set, a first-round RT-PCR was run on the TCR CDR3. TCRdb re-called the multiplex PCR reads with MiXCR, one entry per CDR3 protein. There are hundreds of thousands of distinct CDR3 sequences in the sample; approximately 13% occur only once, and roughly 24% lies in the top ten. The CDR3 loop spans 15 amino acids. With 0 bases removed from V and 5 bases from J, the gap between germline ends came to 13 bases. Germline loops: CDR1 SGHVS, CDR2 FQNEAQ. The chain couples TRBV7-8 to TRBJ2-5; perhaps TRBD2 as D (5 bases). The receptor was derived from a woman aged 30 to 39 with Graves' hyperthyroidism. Sequencing was carried out using blood. In nucleotides, the CDR3 is TGTGCCAGCAGCTTAGCGCGCCTAGAGGGCGAGACCCAGTACTTC. This codes for CASSLARLEGETQYF.